The 32 T cell receptor beta chains below were found in one sample sequenced in a study of blood T cell repertoires in COVID-19. Profiled with immunoSEQ multiplex PCR; TCRdb holds only in-frame clones, not every one. The sample comprises more than 150,000 clones, around 94% of which are singletons, and about 0.76% rests with the top ten. The sequencing sample was made of peripheral blood. The receptor source for this set is a man aged 25-45 years with COVID-19, enrolled during active disease.

The chain employs TRBV3-1 (or the pseudogene TRBV3-2) and TRBJ1-2; D remains ambiguous. Germline CDR1 reads LGHDT; CDR2 reads YNNKEL (reference sequence). The length of the CDR3 is 12 residues. V was cut by 4 bases and J by 7 bases, with 10 bases left in between. The CDR3 spells CASSPGGSGYTF. As DNA, the CDR3 is TGTGCCAGCAGCCCTGGAGGGAGTGGCTACACCTTC.

The chain has TRBV6-5 and TRBJ1-2; TRBD1 is a possible D gene (6 bases). Germline V CDR1 and CDR2: MNHEY, SVGAGI. Trimming left V 6 bases short and J 6 bases short, with 17 bases between. The CDR3 sequence is 14 residues long. The CDR3 sequence is CASRTGQRRHGYTF. The CDR3 DNA sequence: TGTGCCAGCAGGACCGGACAGAGGCGCCATGGCTACACCTTC.

DNA for the CDR3: TGTGCTAGTGGTTTGGTACAGGGGACAGGGAGAGACGGGGAGCTGTTTTTT. Its protein is CASGLVQGTGRDGELFF. The J gene is TRBJ2-2, the V gene TRBV12-5; TRBD1 matches 9 bases. The trim removed 0 bases at V and 7 bases at J, leaving 9 bases unmatched. The CDR3 extends over 17 amino acids. Germline CDR1 is LGHNT and CDR2 is FRNRAP.

The CDR3 bases are TGTGCCAGCAGTTACAGCCGGTTTTTAGGCTACACCTTC. The encoded protein is CASSYSRFLGYTF. The J gene is TRBJ1-2, the V gene TRBV6-5; D is unresolved. In germline, CDR1 is MNHEY, CDR2 SVGAGI. CDR3 length: 13 residues. Between the trimmed V and J ends, which lost 2 bases and 8 bases, there was a span of 12 bases.

This sequence joins TRBV7-2 and TRBJ2-5; perhaps TRBD2 as D (6 bases). Trimming shortened V by 3 bases and J by 1 base, and 15 bases separated the two germline ends. CDR3 size: 16 residues. CDR1 is SGHTA, CDR2 FQGNSA, per germline. In nucleotides, the CDR3 is TGTGCCAGCAGCTTTAGCGGAACGGGGTCCCAAGAGACCCAGTACTTC. Its translation: CASSFSGTGSQETQYF.

The DNA for the CDR3 is TGTGCCAGTAGTATTTCGAGGGGGCAAGAGACCCAGTACTTC. It codes for CASSISRGQETQYF. The chain links TRBV19 to TRBJ2-5, with D maybe TRBD1 (6 bases). The CDR3 is made up of 14 amino acids. CDR1 is LNHDA, CDR2 SQIVND, per germline (reference sequence). Trimming took 3 bases from V and 2 from J, leaving 10 bases between them.

The rearrangement links TRBV11-2 to TRBJ1-2; no firm D call. This CDR3 has 15 residues. Looked up from germline, CDR1 is SGHAT and CDR2 is FQNNGV. Trimming took 4 bases from V and 0 from J, leaving 12 bases between them. CDR3: CASSSLQKTNYGYTF. The CDR3 DNA reads as TGTGCCAGCAGCTCGCTACAGAAAACTAACTATGGCTACACCTTC.

The chain's CDR3 is CASSQDRRGRGTGELFF. The CDR3 DNA sequence: TGTGCCAGCAGCCAAGATAGGCGGGGGCGGGGCACCGGGGAGCTGTTTTTT. This rearrangement joins TRBV4-2 to TRBJ2-2; TRBD2 is a possible D gene (7 bases). The germline CDR1 and CDR2 sequences are LGHNA and YNFKEQ. The CDR3 length is 17 residues. Trimming removed 0 bases from V and 4 bases from J, with 15 bases in between.

As regards this clone: The sample contains more than one DNA sequence encoding this CDR3. The rearrangement joins TRBV3-1 (or the pseudogene TRBV3-2) to TRBJ2-7; D remains unclear. From germline, CDR1 is LGHDT and CDR2 YNNKEL (reference sequence). V was clipped by 0 bases and J by 2 bases, with 2 bases between them. CDR3 length: 12 residues. This CDR3 is CASSQDTYEQYF. DNA for the CDR3: TGTGCCAGCAGCCAAGATACCTACGAGCAGTACTTC.

This chain joins TRBV5-6 and TRBJ1-1; 8 bases fit TRBD1. V was clipped by 2 bases and J by 2 bases; unmatched bases: 14. CDR1 and CDR2 from the germline V gene are SGHDT and YYEEEE. This CDR3 spans 18 amino acids. The CDR3 sequence is CASSFFVLRGRGNTEAFF. The CDR3 coding sequence is TGTGCCAGCAGCTTCTTTGTCCTCAGGGGGCGAGGTAACACTGAAGCTTTCTTT.

The rearrangement joins TRBV28 to TRBJ2-2; TRBD2 aligns across 8 bases. Losses at the gene ends were 3 bases for V and 15 bases for J; bases not matched to a gene: 15. The CDR3 spans 15 residues. CDR1 MDHEN and CDR2 SYDVKM come from the germline V gene. In nucleotides, the CDR3 is TGTGCCAGCAGTTTTTCGTCGGACATGCGGGGGGCGTTGTTTTTT. It is translated as CASSFSSDMRGALFF. The full variable domain, rest sourced from reference TRBV28 and TRBJ2-2, is DVKVTQSSRYLVKRTGEKVFLECVQDMDHENMFWYRQDPGLGLRLIYFSYDVKMKEKGDIPEGYSVSREKKERFSLILESASTNQTSMYLCASSFSSDMRGALFFGEGSRLTVL.

The CDR3 loop reads CASSFEDRRLPRRKNTEAFF. The CDR3, as DNA: TGTGCCAGCAGCTTCGAGGATAGACGTCTTCCGAGACGGAAGAACACTGAAGCTTTCTTT. The chain carries TRBV5-5 and TRBJ1-1; D gene unclear. The CDR3 length is 20 residues. Germline V CDR1 and CDR2: SGHKS, YYEKEE (reference sequence). V lost 2 bases, J lost 1 base, and 27 bases lay in between.

The V and J genes are TRBV6-1 and TRBJ2-4, with D possibly matching TRBD2 (6 bases). The CDR3 contains 17 residues. The V end was cut by 4 bases, the J end by 0 bases, with 16 bases between. The germline V gene has CDR1 MNHNS and CDR2 SASEGT. The CDR3 sequence is CASSGPWRVLAKNIQYF. In nucleotides, the CDR3 is TGTGCCAGCAGTGGCCCATGGAGGGTACTAGCCAAAAACATTCAGTACTTC.

This clone is a singleton in its sample. This sequence joins TRBV6-4 and TRBJ1-1, with TRBD1 matching over 10 bases. This CDR3 has 15 residues. The V and J ends lost 3 bases and 4 bases, in that order; junction bases with no gene match: 5. The germline V gene has CDR1 MRHNA and CDR2 SNTAGT. The DNA of the CDR3 is TGTGCCAGCAGTGAAAGGACAGGGGGGAGCACTGAAGCTTTCTTT. Its translation is CASSERTGGSTEAFF.

The chain is built from TRBV3-1 (or the pseudogene TRBV3-2) and TRBJ2-5, with D maybe TRBD1 (6 bases). There are 16 residues in the CDR3. Germline V gene sequence: CDR1 LGHDT, CDR2 YNNKEL (reference sequence). Trimming cost V 0 bases and J 2 bases, with 13 bases left between them. The CDR3 is CASSQEWGRRQETQYF. In nucleotides, the CDR3 is TGTGCCAGCAGCCAAGAGTGGGGGCGAAGACAAGAGACCCAGTACTTC.

The chain carries TRBV27 and TRBJ1-1; D not resolved. This CDR3 is 13 amino acids long. Trimming pared 5 bases from V and 5 bases from J, leaving 12 bases between. From germline, CDR1 is MNHEY and CDR2 SMNVEV (reference sequence). This CDR3 is CASSAAVATEAFF. In nucleotides, the CDR3 is TGTGCCAGCAGTGCTGCGGTCGCGACTGAAGCTTTCTTT.

This clone was seen a single time. The J gene is TRBJ2-3, the V gene TRBV29-1; 12 bases are a match to TRBD2. CDR3 size: 17 residues. J gave up 0 bases and V 6 bases, and 10 bases lay outside the gene matches. Germline CDR1 is SQVTM and CDR2 is ANQGSEA. The CDR3 DNA is TGCAGCGTGGGAAAACTAGCGGGGGGCCTTAGCACAGATACGCAGTATTTT. Its translation is CSVGKLAGGLSTDTQYF.

J is TRBJ2-5 and V is TRBV6-4, with 11 bases that match TRBD1. This CDR3 comprises 16 residues. J lost 5 bases, V lost 5 bases, and 10 bases had no gene match. Germline-derived CDR1 and CDR2 are MRHNA and SNTAGT. For the CDR3, the DNA is TGTGCCAGCAGTAGCCGGGACAGGGGGTCATGGGAGACCCAGTACTTC. Translated: CASSSRDRGSWETQYF.

The V call is TRBV30, the J call TRBJ1-3; D unclear. Trimming removed 0 bases from V and 4 bases from J, with 4 bases in between. CDR3 length: 12 residues. Germline-derived CDR1 and CDR2 are GTSNPN and SVGIG (reference sequence). This CDR3 reads CAWSVQGNTIYF. The CDR3 DNA reads TGTGCCTGGAGTGTACAGGGAAACACCATATATTTT.

V gene TRBV27 combines with J gene TRBJ2-1; possibly TRBD2 for D (6 bases). Germline CDR1 and CDR2: MNHEY and SMNVEV (reference sequence). The CDR3 is 13 residues long. V was cut by 4 bases and J by 2 bases, with 6 bases left in between. The CDR3 region is CASSSSAYNEQFF. In DNA form, the CDR3 reads TGTGCCAGCAGTTCTAGCGCCTACAATGAGCAGTTCTTC.

This chain uses TRBV7-2 with TRBJ1-2; D remains unclear. The ends were cut back, 1 base at V and 6 bases at J, with 18 bases in the middle. The CDR3 has 16 residues. CDR1 is SGHTA, CDR2 FQGNSA, per germline. The CDR3 DNA follows: TGTGCCAGCAGCTTAGAGTTCGGGGTAAAAGCTGATGGCTACACCTTC. Protein product: CASSLEFGVKADGYTF.

V usage is TRBV10-3 and J usage is TRBJ1-4; 7 positions match TRBD1. The CDR3 length is 13 residues. The J segment lost 6 bases and the V segment lost 8 bases, leaving 6 bases of the junction unmatched. Germline CDR1 reads ENHRY; CDR2 reads SYGVKD. In nucleotides, the CDR3 is TGTGCCATCGCAGAGGGGGCCGATGAAAAACTGTTTTTT. This sequence encodes CAIAEGADEKLFF.

This rearrangement joins TRBV7-2 to TRBJ1-4, with TRBD1 matching 7 bases. Trimming removed 7 bases from V and 7 bases from J; junction bases left unmatched: 12. CDR1 and CDR2 from the germline V gene are SGHTA and FQGNSA. This CDR3 has 15 amino acids. The CDR3 reads CASTWGPSGGEKLFF. The CDR3 coding sequence is TGTGCCAGCACCTGGGGACCTTCAGGGGGTGAAAAACTGTTTTTT.

The chain couples TRBV3-1 (or the pseudogene TRBV3-2) to TRBJ1-6; 7 nucleotides line up with TRBD1. The length of the CDR3 is 19 residues. The V and J ends lost 1 base and 6 bases, in that order; junction bases with no gene match: 15. CDR1 and CDR2 (germline): LGHDT, YNNKEL (reference sequence). Written as DNA, the CDR3 is TGTGCCAGCAGCCAAGTATTAATAGTACGGACAGGCCCTAATTCACCCCTCCACTTT. Translating it yields CASSQVLIVRTGPNSPLHF.

The V and J genes are TRBV27 and TRBJ2-3; D is possibly TRBD1 (7 bases). The CDR3 sequence is 16 residues long. The germline V gene encodes CDR1 MNHEY and CDR2 SMNVEV (reference sequence). Trimming shortened V by 3 bases and J by 4 bases, and 17 bases separated the two germline ends. CDR3 bases: TGTGCCAGCAGTTTTTGGCAGGGGGGCGGGGCAGATACGCAGTATTTT. The encoded protein is CASSFWQGGGADTQYF.

The chain links TRBV6-6 to TRBJ1-4, with TRBD1 matching 7 bases. V lost 5 bases to trimming and J lost 3 bases; unmatched junction nucleotides: 15. The CDR3 has 18 residues. Germline loops: CDR1 MNHNY, CDR2 SVGAGI (reference sequence). The CDR3 region is CASSRYPDPGGSNEKLFF. The CDR3 DNA reads TGTGCCAGCAGTCGCTATCCTGACCCAGGGGGTTCTAATGAAAAACTGTTTTTT.

The J gene is TRBJ2-7, the V gene TRBV5-1, with 12 bases identical to TRBD2. Losses at the gene ends were 0 bases for V and 2 bases for J; bases not matched to a gene: 3. Germline V lookup: CDR1 SGHRS, CDR2 YFSETQ. The CDR3 covers 16 residues. CDR3 nucleotide sequence: TGCGCCAGCAGCTTGGATCTAGCGGGGGGGACCTACGAGCAGTACTTC. It is translated as CASSLDLAGGTYEQYF.

The chain joins TRBV12-5 to TRBJ2-7; 7 bases are shared with TRBD2. CDR1 and CDR2 (germline): LGHNT, FRNRAP. This CDR3 comprises 14 residues. Trimming cost V 4 bases and J 4 bases; bases outside gene matches: 7. CDR3 region: CASGSPGGPYEQYF. CDR3 in DNA: TGTGCTAGTGGTTCCCCGGGGGGTCCTTACGAGCAGTACTTC.

The V call is TRBV12-3 or TRBV12-4, the J call TRBJ2-1, with 8 bases fitting TRBD2. V trimming: 6 bases; J trimming: 8 bases; junction bases outside the gene matches: 6. The CDR3 runs to 13 residues. The CDR3 spells CASRASGQDEQFF. CDR3 nucleotides: TGTGCCAGCAGAGCTAGCGGGCAGGATGAGCAGTTCTTC.

The count of this clone is one. This rearrangement joins TRBV9 to TRBJ2-1; TRBD2 matches 8 bases. CDR1 and CDR2 from the germline V gene are SGDLS and YYNGEE. The CDR3 spans 19 residues. Losses at the gene ends were 3 bases for V and 2 bases for J; bases not matched to a gene: 16. CDR3 loop: CASSDPRRGASEAYNEQFF. In DNA form, the CDR3 reads TGTGCCAGCAGCGACCCCCGGCGGGGGGCCAGTGAGGCCTACAATGAGCAGTTCTTC.

The genes are TRBV3-1 (or the pseudogene TRBV3-2) and TRBJ2-3; TRBD2 matches 8 bases. The length of the CDR3 is 14 residues. Germline V gene sequence: CDR1 LGHDT, CDR2 YNNKEL (reference sequence). J lost 7 bases, V lost 0 bases, and 3 bases had no gene match. This chain's CDR3 is CASSQDSGGNTQYF. The CDR3 DNA reads as TGTGCCAGCAGCCAAGATTCGGGGGGGAATACGCAGTATTTT.

J is TRBJ2-6 and V is TRBV7-9; D is unclear. Between the trimmed V and J ends, which lost 3 bases and 0 bases, there was a span of 12 bases. CDR3 length: 17 amino acids. Germline assignment: CDR1 SEHNR and CDR2 FQNEAQ (reference sequence). Written as DNA, the CDR3 is TGTGCCAGCAGCTTCAACAGACCTCCCTCTGGGGCCAACGTCCTGACTTTC. Translated: CASSFNRPPSGANVLTF.